The 12 T cell receptor beta chains below were found in one sample sequenced in a study of long-term antiretroviral therapy in people with HIV. Running of the v3.0 immunoSEQ assay took place at survey level. TCRdb's table, derived via immunoSEQ multiplex PCR, lists solely in-frame clones and lacks some. The data hold tens of thousands of clones, with approximately 91% observed a single time. Sequencing was performed on unsorted PBMCs, taken 3.1 years after starting antiretroviral therapy. These TCRs come from a man aged 18 to 30 with HIV.

This chain joins TRBV18 and TRBJ2-3, with TRBD2 as a possible D gene (6 bases). The CDR3 sequence is 17 residues long. V was clipped by 6 bases and J by 0 bases, with 19 bases between them. Germline CDR1 is KGHSH and CDR2 is LQKENI. The CDR3 sequence: CASSLISTAGSTDTQYF. CDR3 DNA: TGTGCCAGCTCCCTTATTAGCACGGCGGGGAGCACAGATACGCAGTATTTT.

The rearrangement joins TRBV2 to TRBJ1-1; D gene unclear. Germline V gene sequence: CDR1 SNHLY, CDR2 FYNNEI. Between the trimmed V and J ends, which lost 6 bases and 2 bases, there was a span of 13 bases. The length of the CDR3 is 14 residues. The CDR3 region is CASSPRMANTEAFF. The CDR3, as DNA: TGTGCCAGCAGCCCAAGGATGGCCAACACTGAAGCTTTCTTT.

CDR3 amino acids: CASSFARGSSEQYF. The CDR3 DNA sequence: TGTGCCAGCAGTTTCGCCAGGGGCTCGTCCGAGCAGTACTTC. This chain connects TRBV27 to TRBJ2-7, with D maybe TRBD1 (6 bases). The CDR3 extends over 14 amino acids. Germline CDR1 is MNHEY and CDR2 is SMNVEV (reference sequence). The ends were cut back, 3 bases at V and 6 bases at J, with 15 bases in the middle.

This chain joins TRBV10-2 and TRBJ2-1; D may be TRBD2 (6 bases). There are 13 residues in the CDR3. V gave up 4 bases and J gave up 8 bases, with 12 bases separating them. Germline CDR1 reads WSHSY; CDR2 reads SAAADI. CDR3 sequence (DNA): TGCGCCAGCAGTGGGGCGGGGCATCATGAGCAGTTCTTC. This sequence encodes CASSGAGHHEQFF.

V gene TRBV2 combines with J gene TRBJ2-1, with 8 bases aligning to TRBD2. V trimming: 3 bases; J trimming: 4 bases; junction bases outside the gene matches: 5. Germline V gene sequence: CDR1 SNHLY, CDR2 FYNNEI. CDR3 length equals 15 residues. The CDR3 protein is CASSEGGRRYNEQFF. CDR3 bases: TGTGCCAGCAGTGAGGGCGGGAGGCGGTACAATGAGCAGTTCTTC. Full variable domain (missing parts from reference TRBV2 and TRBJ2-1): EPEVTQTPSHQVTQMGQEVILRCVPISNHLYFYWYRQILGQKVEFLVSFYNNEISEKSEIFDDQFSVERPDGSNFTLKIRSTKLEDSAMYFCASSEGGRRYNEQFFGPGTRLTVL.

The rearrangement uses TRBV19 and TRBJ2-5; D is unresolved. The V gene's germline CDR1 is LNHDA and CDR2 SQIVND (reference sequence). CDR3 length equals 14 residues. V gave up 7 bases and J gave up 5 bases, with 17 bases separating them. CDR3: CASNQWGSGETQYF. The CDR3 coding sequence is TGTGCCAGTAATCAATGGGGAAGTGGGGAGACCCAGTACTTC.

V gene TRBV6-5 combines with J gene TRBJ2-7; no firm D call. This CDR3 spans 13 amino acids. Germline values: CDR1 MNHEY, CDR2 SVGAGI. The ends were cut back, 4 bases at V and 6 bases at J, with 13 bases in the middle. CDR3 sequence: CASSSGRWGEQYF. CDR3 in DNA: TGTGCCAGCAGTTCCGGACGCTGGGGCGAGCAGTACTTC.

The rearrangement links TRBV11-1 to TRBJ2-7, with 7 positions matching TRBD1. The ends lost 2 bases at V and 6 bases at J; junction bases unmatched: 4. The germline CDR1 and CDR2 sequences are SGHAT and FQDESV (reference sequence). This CDR3 is built from 13 residues. The CDR3, as DNA: TGTGCCAGCAGCTTAATTAGGGGGCGCGAGCAGTACTTC. Encoded protein: CASSLIRGREQYF.

The sample holds one count of this clone. The rearrangement links TRBV6-5 to TRBJ1-2, with D hard to call. Trimming removed 7 bases at V and 2 bases at J, with 14 bases between. Per the germline V gene, CDR1 is MNHEY and CDR2 is SVGAGI. The CDR3 totals 14 residues. CDR3 DNA: TGTGCCAGCACGGCGGACGGACGAAACTATGGCTACACCTTC. Translating gives CASTADGRNYGYTF.

The chain recombines TRBV13 with TRBJ2-1, with 7 bases aligning to TRBD2. The trim removed 1 base at V and 1 base at J, leaving 4 bases unmatched. The CDR3 is 16 residues long. Germline-derived CDR1 and CDR2 are PRHDT and FYEKMQ (reference sequence). CDR3 residues: CASSLEAGESYNEQFF. CDR3 DNA: TGTGCCAGCAGCTTAGAGGCGGGAGAGTCCTACAATGAGCAGTTCTTC.

The CDR3 DNA is TGTGCCAGCAGTGATAGTGGGGACACTGAAGCTTTCTTT. It codes for CASSDSGDTEAFF. This rearrangement joins TRBV2 to TRBJ1-1; D is unclear. The germline CDR1 and CDR2 sequences are SNHLY and FYNNEI. Deletions cut 3 bases from V and 3 bases from J, with 8 bases between. This CDR3 is built from 13 residues.

This chain links TRBV6-1 with TRBJ2-7; TRBD2 matches at 9 bases. Germline V lookup: CDR1 MNHNS, CDR2 SASEGT. With V trimmed by 4 bases and J by 4 bases, 5 bases remained unmatched. The CDR3 loop spans 14 amino acids. CDR3 nucleotides: TGTGCCAGCAGTGGGACTAGCGTGGGGTACGAGCAGTACTTC. This translates into CASSGTSVGYEQYF.